A selection of T cell receptor beta chains follows, all from one sample in a study of cytomegalovirus exposure and HLA in healthy donors. TCRdb's table, derived via immunoSEQ multiplex PCR, lists solely in-frame clones and lacks some. The sample holds 85,000 to 100,000 clones; about three quarters are singletons and the top ten take 6.5% to 8%. The specimen sequenced was PBMCs. Receptor source: a man aged 45-65 years in good health and CMV-seropositive. Each CDR3 is given with its conserved first and last residue. Each record gives: V gene, D gene, J gene, clone size, CDR3 DNA, CDR3 protein. A D gene is named only where the DNA matches it firmly. Clone size, where shown, is once, few, many, or a class for clones that have expanded.

v_gene: TRBV30
d_gene: TRBD2
j_gene: TRBJ2-7
abundance: NA
CDR3nt: TGTGCCTGGAGTTACCTAGCGGCCAGCTCCTACGAGCAGTACTTC
CDR3aa: CAWSYLAASSYEQYF

v_gene: TRBV12-5
d_gene: NA
j_gene: TRBJ1-1
abundance: NA
CDR3nt: TGTGCTAGTGGTTTGGTACTTGTCCCGGGGATGAACACTGAAGCTTTCTTT
CDR3aa: CASGLVLVPGMNTEAFF

v_gene: TRBV29-1
d_gene: TRBD1
j_gene: TRBJ1-3
abundance: NA
CDR3nt: TGCAGCGTTGACCCCGGGACAGGGATTAACACCATATATTTT
CDR3aa: CSVDPGTGINTIYF

v_gene: TRBV6-1
d_gene: NA
j_gene: TRBJ1-6
abundance: NA
CDR3nt: TGTGCCAGCAGAAGTGACACGGATGTTTCACCCCTCCACTTT
CDR3aa: CASRSDTDVSPLHF

v_gene: TRBV5-5
d_gene: NA
j_gene: TRBJ1-4
abundance: NA
CDR3nt: TGTGCCAGCAGCTCGACATTAAATGGACTGTTTTTT
CDR3aa: CASSSTLNGLFF

v_gene: TRBV28
d_gene: TRBD1
j_gene: TRBJ1-1
abundance: NA
CDR3nt: TGTGCCAGCAGCAGCCGGGACAGCACTGAAGCTTTCTTT
CDR3aa: CASSSRDSTEAFF

v_gene: TRBV7-2
d_gene: NA
j_gene: TRBJ2-5
abundance: NA
CDR3nt: TGTGCCAGCAGCCCTCGACGGGAGGAGACCCAGTACTTC
CDR3aa: CASSPRREETQYF

v_gene: TRBV7-8
d_gene: NA
j_gene: TRBJ1-6
abundance: few
CDR3nt: TGTGCCAGCAGCTCCGCCGTTGGCCCTCAGGGCTCACCCCTCCACTTT
CDR3aa: CASSSAVGPQGSPLHF

v_gene: TRBV25-1
d_gene: TRBD2
j_gene: TRBJ2-2
abundance: NA
CDR3nt: TGTGCCAGCACTAAACCCGGGGGGGGAGGCACCGGGGAGCTGTTTTTT
CDR3aa: CASTKPGGGGTGELFF

v_gene: TRBV15
d_gene: NA
j_gene: TRBJ2-3
abundance: NA
CDR3nt: TGTGCCACCAGCAGAGATCAGGGAGATACGCAGTATTTT
CDR3aa: CATSRDQGDTQYF

v_gene: TRBV6-5
d_gene: NA
j_gene: TRBJ1-2
abundance: NA
CDR3nt: TGTGCCAGCCGCCGTACTAGGGATCACTATGGCTACACCTTC
CDR3aa: CASRRTRDHYGYTF

v_gene: TRBV5-4
d_gene: TRBD2
j_gene: TRBJ2-1
abundance: NA
CDR3nt: TGTGCCAGCAGCTTGGGAAGCGGGGCCATCAATGAGCAGTTCTTC
CDR3aa: CASSLGSGAINEQFF

v_gene: TRBV28
d_gene: NA
j_gene: TRBJ1-4
abundance: NA
CDR3nt: TGTGCCAGCAGTTTATCCACGGCAGGCGTTAATGAAAAACTGTTTTTT
CDR3aa: CASSLSTAGVNEKLFF

v_gene: TRBV27
d_gene: NA
j_gene: TRBJ1-4
abundance: NA
CDR3nt: TGTGCCAGCAGTTTGCGGAGGGGTAAGGAAAAACTGTTTTTT
CDR3aa: CASSLRRGKEKLFF

v_gene: TRBV6-5
d_gene: TRBD2
j_gene: TRBJ2-7
abundance: few
CDR3nt: TGTGCCAGCAGTTACGCGGGACTAGGGGCCTACGAGCAGTACTTC
CDR3aa: CASSYAGLGAYEQYF

v_gene: TRBV2
d_gene: TRBD1
j_gene: TRBJ2-1
abundance: NA
CDR3nt: TGTGCCAGCGGCGACGAGGGGGCCGCCTACAATGAGCAGTTCTTC
CDR3aa: CASGDEGAAYNEQFF

v_gene: TRBV7-8
d_gene: TRBD2
j_gene: TRBJ2-7
abundance: few
CDR3nt: TGTGCCAGCAGCTTAGGGACTAGCGGGGGCGCACACTCCTACGAGCAGTACTTC
CDR3aa: CASSLGTSGGAHSYEQYF

v_gene: TRBV18
d_gene: NA
j_gene: TRBJ2-7
abundance: few
CDR3nt: TGTGCCAGCTCACAGCACAGGGATCACGAGCAGTACTTC
CDR3aa: CASSQHRDHEQYF

v_gene: TRBV5-6
d_gene: NA
j_gene: TRBJ2-5
abundance: once
CDR3nt: TGTGCCAGCAGCTTATTAGTATCGCCGACCCAGTACTTC
CDR3aa: CASSLLVSPTQYF

v_gene: TRBV4-2
d_gene: NA
j_gene: TRBJ2-5
abundance: NA
CDR3nt: TGTGCCAGCAGCCAAAAGACAGCTTCCGGGGAGACCCAGTACTTC
CDR3aa: CASSQKTASGETQYF

v_gene: TRBV7-2
d_gene: TRBD1
j_gene: TRBJ1-1
abundance: NA
CDR3nt: TGTGCCAGCAGCCGGACAGGGAGCCAACAGGACCCTGAAGCTTTCTTT
CDR3aa: CASSRTGSQQDPEAFF

v_gene: TRBV29-1
d_gene: TRBD1
j_gene: TRBJ2-1
abundance: NA
CDR3nt: TGCAGCGTTACATCGGGACAGGGGGCCTACAATGAGCAGTTCTTC
CDR3aa: CSVTSGQGAYNEQFF

v_gene: TRBV19
d_gene: TRBD1
j_gene: TRBJ1-2
abundance: few
CDR3nt: TGTGCCAGTAGTGGACAGGGTCGGGGCTATGGCTACCCCTTC
CDR3aa: CASSGQGRGYGYPF

v_gene: TRBV18
d_gene: NA
j_gene: TRBJ1-1
abundance: NA
CDR3nt: TGTGCCAGCTCACCAATAGGGGGATTGGACACTGAAGCTTTCTTT
CDR3aa: CASSPIGGLDTEAFF

v_gene: TRBV21-1
d_gene: NA
j_gene: TRBJ2-6
abundance: few
CDR3nt: TGTGCCAGCAGCCGAGGAGGGCAGGGTCCCCCTGGGGCCAACGTCCTGACTTTC
CDR3aa: CASSRGGQGPPGANVLTF

v_gene: TRBV2
d_gene: NA
j_gene: TRBJ1-6
abundance: NA
CDR3nt: TGTGCCAGCAGGGAAAGTGTGAGGTCACCCCTCCACTTT
CDR3aa: CASRESVRSPLHF

v_gene: TRBV28
d_gene: TRBD1
j_gene: TRBJ2-5
abundance: NA
CDR3nt: TGTGCCAGCAGATCCGGGACAGGGAGGGCGGAGACCCAGTACTTC
CDR3aa: CASRSGTGRAETQYF

v_gene: TRBV6-1
d_gene: NA
j_gene: TRBJ1-5
abundance: NA
CDR3nt: TGTGCCAGCAGTGGTCGGGACAATCAGCCCCAGCATTTT
CDR3aa: CASSGRDNQPQHF

v_gene: TRBV5-1
d_gene: TRBD1
j_gene: TRBJ2-3
abundance: NA
CDR3nt: TGCGCCAGCAGCTTGAACGGGGGACAGGGGGCGACAGATACGCAGTATTTT
CDR3aa: CASSLNGGQGATDTQYF

v_gene: TRBV7-2
d_gene: TRBD1
j_gene: TRBJ2-6
abundance: NA
CDR3nt: TGTGCCAGCGGTTTGGACAGGGTTGATTCTGGGGCCAACGTCCTGCCTTTC
CDR3aa: CASGLDRVDSGANVLPF

v_gene: TRBV27
d_gene: TRBD1
j_gene: TRBJ2-7
abundance: once
CDR3nt: TGTGCCAGCAGACGGCAGGGGGTGGTTTACGAGCAGTACTTC
CDR3aa: CASRRQGVVYEQYF

v_gene: TRBV7-6
d_gene: TRBD1
j_gene: TRBJ1-6
abundance: NA
CDR3nt: TGTGCCAGCAGCTACTTAGGACAGGGAATGACTTCACCCCTCCACTTT
CDR3aa: CASSYLGQGMTSPLHF

v_gene: TRBV7-9
d_gene: TRBD2
j_gene: TRBJ2-3
abundance: NA
CDR3nt: TGTGCCAGCAGCGAGGGTGCGGGGGGGCCGGGTGGAGCAGATACGCAGTATTTT
CDR3aa: CASSEGAGGPGGADTQYF

v_gene: TRBV6-5
d_gene: NA
j_gene: TRBJ2-7
abundance: NA
CDR3nt: TGCGCTACCCAGGGGATATCCTACGAGCAGTACTTC
CDR3aa: CATQGISYEQYF

v_gene: TRBV10-3
d_gene: TRBD1
j_gene: TRBJ1-4
abundance: NA
CDR3nt: TGTGCCAGTACAGGGGCAACTAATGAAAAACTGTTTTTT
CDR3aa: CASTGATNEKLFF

v_gene: TRBV6-5
d_gene: NA
j_gene: TRBJ1-1
abundance: NA
CDR3nt: TGTGCCAGCAGTCCGCAGCCGAGGACTGAAGCTTTCTTT
CDR3aa: CASSPQPRTEAFF

v_gene: TRBV19
d_gene: TRBD1
j_gene: TRBJ1-2
abundance: few
CDR3nt: TGTGCCAGTAGTCCGGGACAGACTCCGCACTATGGCTACACCTTC
CDR3aa: CASSPGQTPHYGYTF

v_gene: TRBV6-1
d_gene: TRBD2
j_gene: TRBJ2-3
abundance: NA
CDR3nt: TGTGCCAGCAGTGAAGCATCGGGGCTAGCGGGTTCGAATACGCAGTATTTT
CDR3aa: CASSEASGLAGSNTQYF

v_gene: TRBV7-2
d_gene: TRBD2
j_gene: TRBJ2-3
abundance: few
CDR3nt: TGTGCCAGCAGCTTTTCCAGCGGGGGGATAGATACGCAGTATTTT
CDR3aa: CASSFSSGGIDTQYF

v_gene: TRBV27
d_gene: TRBD2
j_gene: TRBJ2-2
abundance: NA
CDR3nt: TGTGCCAGCGTAGGGCTTAGCGGGGAAGCCACCGGGGAGCTGTTTTTT
CDR3aa: CASVGLSGEATGELFF

v_gene: TRBV7-9
d_gene: NA
j_gene: TRBJ1-2
abundance: NA
CDR3nt: TGTGCCAGCAGCTCAGCTTTTAGTTCGGGTGGCTACACCTTC
CDR3aa: CASSSAFSSGGYTF

v_gene: TRBV4-3
d_gene: TRBD2
j_gene: TRBJ2-2
abundance: NA
CDR3nt: TGCGCCAGCAGCCAAGATGTGGGACTAGCGTCAACCGGGGAGCTGTTTTTT
CDR3aa: CASSQDVGLASTGELFF

v_gene: TRBV30
d_gene: NA
j_gene: TRBJ1-6
abundance: NA
CDR3nt: TGTGCCTGGAGTGTACTAAGTAATTCACCCCTCCACTTT
CDR3aa: CAWSVLSNSPLHF

v_gene: TRBV18
d_gene: TRBD1
j_gene: TRBJ1-6
abundance: NA
CDR3nt: TGTGCCAGCTCACCAGGGACAGGGGTTTCACCCCTCCACTTT
CDR3aa: CASSPGTGVSPLHF

v_gene: TRBV28
d_gene: TRBD2
j_gene: TRBJ2-2
abundance: NA
CDR3nt: TGTGCCAGCAGTCTGCGGACTAGCGGGGGGTTCGCGAACACCGGGGAGCTGTTTTTT
CDR3aa: CASSLRTSGGFANTGELFF

v_gene: TRBV19
d_gene: TRBD1
j_gene: TRBJ2-2
abundance: NA
CDR3nt: TGTGCCAGTAGTATGTTGGGGACAGGGAACACCGGGGAGCTGTTTTTT
CDR3aa: CASSMLGTGNTGELFF

v_gene: TRBV7-2
d_gene: NA
j_gene: TRBJ2-7
abundance: NA
CDR3nt: TGTGCCAGCAGTTCTCTAAGCGAGCAGTACTTC
CDR3aa: CASSSLSEQYF

v_gene: TRBV28
d_gene: TRBD1
j_gene: TRBJ1-2
abundance: NA
CDR3nt: TGTGCCAGCAGCTCAAACAGGGGTCCCGTACTCTATGGCTACACCTTC
CDR3aa: CASSSNRGPVLYGYTF

v_gene: TRBV5-1
d_gene: NA
j_gene: TRBJ2-5
abundance: NA
CDR3nt: TGCGCCAGCAGCTCCGAAGGACATCATAAAGAGACCCAGTACTTC
CDR3aa: CASSSEGHHKETQYF

v_gene: TRBV2
d_gene: NA
j_gene: TRBJ2-7
abundance: NA
CDR3nt: TGTGCCAGCAGACAGGGTAGGGACTACGAGCAGTACTTC
CDR3aa: CASRQGRDYEQYF

v_gene: TRBV27
d_gene: NA
j_gene: TRBJ2-5
abundance: NA
CDR3nt: TGTGCCAGCAGTCCCTCGTGGGGCGGCCAAGAGACCCAGTACTTC
CDR3aa: CASSPSWGGQETQYF

v_gene: TRBV7-3
d_gene: TRBD2
j_gene: TRBJ2-3
abundance: NA
CDR3nt: TGTGCCAGCAGCTTTGGACTAGCTGCGGATACGCAGTATTTT
CDR3aa: CASSFGLAADTQYF

v_gene: TRBV5-1
d_gene: NA
j_gene: TRBJ1-1
abundance: NA
CDR3nt: TGCGCCAGCAGCTCGACGGGAAACACTGAAGCTTTCTTT
CDR3aa: CASSSTGNTEAFF

v_gene: TRBV4-1
d_gene: TRBD2
j_gene: TRBJ2-5
abundance: NA
CDR3nt: TGCGCCAGCAGCCAAGATACGCCTAGCGGGGTTGAGACCCAGTACTTC
CDR3aa: CASSQDTPSGVETQYF

v_gene: TRBV7-9
d_gene: NA
j_gene: TRBJ2-7
abundance: NA
CDR3nt: TGTGCCAGCAGCTTTCAGTCTGGGACAAGCGAGCAGTACTTC
CDR3aa: CASSFQSGTSEQYF